The 3 T cell receptor beta chains given below trace back to one sample, sequenced in a study of blood T cell repertoires in COVID-19. Data came from immunoSEQ multiplex PCR; TCRdb stores just in-frame clones and leaves some out. This table has 150,000 to 200,000 clones, around 85% appearing once. Input material: peripheral blood. These receptors originate from a man aged 70 or older with active or convalescent COVID-19.

Here the CDR3 reads CASSPQREKRNGELFF. The DNA of the CDR3 is TGTGCCAGCAGCCCCCAGCGGGAGAAGCGTAACGGGGAGCTGTTTTTT. The chain links TRBV9 to TRBJ2-2; 8 positions match TRBD2. The junction had 12 bases not matched to a gene; V was cut back by 4 bases and J by 7 bases. The germline gives CDR1 SGDLS, CDR2 YYNGEE. The length of the CDR3 is 16 residues.

The gene calls are TRBV11-3 and TRBJ2-1; 10 bases agree with TRBD2. Germline CDR1 SGHNT, CDR2 YENEEA. Losses at the gene ends were 1 base for V and 7 bases for J; bases not matched to a gene: 7. The CDR3 is 16 residues long. The CDR3 DNA reads TGTGCCAGCAGCTTAGTACCTAGCGGGAGACATAATGAGCAGTTCTTC. Translation: CASSLVPSGRHNEQFF.

The chain is built from TRBV6-5 and TRBJ2-7; TRBD1 aligns across 11 bases. The CDR3 length is 14 residues. CDR1 is MNHEY and CDR2 is SVGAGI in the germline V gene. The ends lost 7 bases at V and 4 bases at J; junction bases unmatched: 6. The CDR3 DNA reads TGTGCCAGCACCATCGGACAGGGGGCTTACGAGCAGTACTTC. The encoded protein is CASTIGQGAYEQYF.